Sequencing of this TCR beta chain was carried out in a study of blood T cell repertoires in COVID-19. Original handling: Researchers report that nucleated cell counts were estimated from reference gene primer amplification. Here immunoSEQ multiplex PCR was the method, and the copy in TCRdb shows in-frame clones only, minus some. V and J calls and clone size follow that table, whereas D and trimming were derived from the DNA. Seen here are approximately 100,000 clones, 81% observed once, and the top ten hold 10%. The CDR3 runs 14 residues. With 0 bases removed from V and 3 bases from J, the gap between germline ends came to 9 bases. Germline V gives CDR1 SGHNT, CDR2 YENEEA.

Sequencing was done on a sample of peripheral blood. This clonotype was sampled from a human donor in a cohort sampled during active COVID-19. The chain uses TRBV11-3 and TRBJ2-7; no reliable D call. The CDR3 DNA follows: TGTGCCAGCAGCTTAGATAACTACCTCTACGAGCAGTACTTC. Residues: CASSLDNYLYEQYF.